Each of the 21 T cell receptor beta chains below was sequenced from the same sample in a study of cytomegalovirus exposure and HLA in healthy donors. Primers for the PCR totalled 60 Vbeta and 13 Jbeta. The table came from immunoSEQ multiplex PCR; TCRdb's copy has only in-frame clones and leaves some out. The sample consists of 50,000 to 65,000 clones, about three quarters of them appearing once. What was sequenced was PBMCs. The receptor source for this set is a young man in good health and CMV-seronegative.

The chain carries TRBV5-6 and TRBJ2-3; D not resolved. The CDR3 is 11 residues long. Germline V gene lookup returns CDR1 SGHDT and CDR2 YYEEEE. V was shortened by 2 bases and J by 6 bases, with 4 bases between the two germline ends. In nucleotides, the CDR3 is TGTGCCAGCAGCTTCGAGGATACGCAGTATTTT. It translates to CASSFEDTQYF.

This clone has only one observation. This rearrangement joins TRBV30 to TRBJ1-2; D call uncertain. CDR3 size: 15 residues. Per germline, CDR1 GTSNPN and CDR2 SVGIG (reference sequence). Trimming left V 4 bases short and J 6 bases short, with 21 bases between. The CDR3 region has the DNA TGTGCCTGGATCCATCCGCTCGTCTACGTCAATGGCTACACCTTC. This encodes CAWIHPLVYVNGYTF.

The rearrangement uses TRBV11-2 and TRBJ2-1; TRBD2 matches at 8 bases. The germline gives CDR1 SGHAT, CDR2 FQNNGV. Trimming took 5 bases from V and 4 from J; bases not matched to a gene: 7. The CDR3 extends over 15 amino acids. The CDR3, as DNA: TGTGCCAGCAGCCCCGGGGGGGGAGAGTACAATGAGCAGTTCTTC. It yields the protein CASSPGGGEYNEQFF.

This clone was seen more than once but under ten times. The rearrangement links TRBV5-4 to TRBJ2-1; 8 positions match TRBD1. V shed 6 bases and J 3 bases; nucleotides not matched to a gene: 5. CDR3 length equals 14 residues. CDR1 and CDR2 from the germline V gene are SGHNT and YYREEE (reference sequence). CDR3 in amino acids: CASTQTGDYNEQFF. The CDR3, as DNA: TGTGCCAGCACCCAGACAGGGGACTACAATGAGCAGTTCTTC.

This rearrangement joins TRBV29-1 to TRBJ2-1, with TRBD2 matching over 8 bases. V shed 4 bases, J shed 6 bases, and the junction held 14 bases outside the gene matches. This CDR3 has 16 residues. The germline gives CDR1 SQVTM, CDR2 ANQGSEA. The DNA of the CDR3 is TGCAGCGTTGCCCACATGGCGGGCACTAGCGGCAATGAGCAGTTCTTC. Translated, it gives CSVAHMAGTSGNEQFF.

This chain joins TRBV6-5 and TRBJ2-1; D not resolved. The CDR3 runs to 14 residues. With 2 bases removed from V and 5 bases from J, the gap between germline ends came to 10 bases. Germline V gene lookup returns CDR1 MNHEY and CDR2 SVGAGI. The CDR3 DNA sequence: TGTGCCAGCAGTTACGCCCCTTCGGACAATGAGCAGTTCTTC. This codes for CASSYAPSDNEQFF.

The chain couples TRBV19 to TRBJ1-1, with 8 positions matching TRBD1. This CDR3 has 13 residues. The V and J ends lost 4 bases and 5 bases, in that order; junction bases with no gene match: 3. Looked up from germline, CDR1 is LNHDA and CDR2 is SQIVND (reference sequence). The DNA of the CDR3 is TGTGCCAGTAGTAAGACAGGGGCAACTGAAGCTTTCTTT. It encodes CASSKTGATEAFF.

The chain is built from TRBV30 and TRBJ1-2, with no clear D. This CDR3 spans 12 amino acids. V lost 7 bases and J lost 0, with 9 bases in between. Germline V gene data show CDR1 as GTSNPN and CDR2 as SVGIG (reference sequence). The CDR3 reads CAFDTANYGYTF. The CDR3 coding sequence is TGTGCCTTTGACACGGCTAACTATGGCTACACCTTC.

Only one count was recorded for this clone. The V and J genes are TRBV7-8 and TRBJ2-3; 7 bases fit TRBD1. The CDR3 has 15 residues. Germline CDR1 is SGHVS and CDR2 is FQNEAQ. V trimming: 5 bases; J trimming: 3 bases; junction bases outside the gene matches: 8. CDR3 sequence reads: CASSPDRVGTDTQYF. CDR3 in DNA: TGTGCCAGCAGCCCCGACAGGGTGGGGACAGATACGCAGTATTTT.

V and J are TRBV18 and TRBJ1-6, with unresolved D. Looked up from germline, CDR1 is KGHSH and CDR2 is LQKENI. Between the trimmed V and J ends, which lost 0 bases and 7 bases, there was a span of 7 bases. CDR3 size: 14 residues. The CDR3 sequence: CASSPPRSNSPLHF. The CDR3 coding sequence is TGTGCCAGCTCACCACCTCGTTCGAATTCACCCCTCCACTTT.

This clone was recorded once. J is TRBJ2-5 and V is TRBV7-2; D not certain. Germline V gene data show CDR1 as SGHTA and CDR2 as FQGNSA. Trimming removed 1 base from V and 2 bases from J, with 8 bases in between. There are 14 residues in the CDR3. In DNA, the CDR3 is TGTGCCAGCAGCTTAGAATGGCGGCAAGAGACCCAGTACTTC. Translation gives CASSLEWRQETQYF.

CDR3 DNA sequence: TGTGCCAGCAGGCTCCGGGACACTTCTAACTATGGCTACACCTTC. It translates to CASRLRDTSNYGYTF. The chain uses TRBV6-5 and TRBJ1-2, with D tentatively TRBD1 (6 bases). The CDR3 is made up of 15 amino acids. The V gene lost 6 bases and the J gene lost 0 bases, with 14 bases spanning the gap. CDR1 is MNHEY and CDR2 is SVGAGI in the germline V gene.

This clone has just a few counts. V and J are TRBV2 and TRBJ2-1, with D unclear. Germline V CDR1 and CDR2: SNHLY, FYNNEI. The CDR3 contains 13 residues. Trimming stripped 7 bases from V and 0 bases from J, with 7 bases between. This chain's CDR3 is CASIASSYNEQFF. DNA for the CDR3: TGTGCCAGCATCGCTAGCTCCTACAATGAGCAGTTCTTC.

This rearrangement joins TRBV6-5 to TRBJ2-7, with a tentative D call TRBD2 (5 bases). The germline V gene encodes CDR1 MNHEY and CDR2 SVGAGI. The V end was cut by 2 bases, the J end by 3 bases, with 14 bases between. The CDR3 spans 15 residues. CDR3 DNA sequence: TGTGCCAGCAGTTACGGGCAAGCGAGGGACTACGAGCAGTACTTC. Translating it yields CASSYGQARDYEQYF.

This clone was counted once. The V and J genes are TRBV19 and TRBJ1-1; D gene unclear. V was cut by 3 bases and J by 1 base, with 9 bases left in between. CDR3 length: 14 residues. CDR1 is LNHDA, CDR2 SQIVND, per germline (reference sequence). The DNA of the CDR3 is TGTGCCAGTAGTATGGTACCTAGGAACACTGAAGCTTTCTTT. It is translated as CASSMVPRNTEAFF.

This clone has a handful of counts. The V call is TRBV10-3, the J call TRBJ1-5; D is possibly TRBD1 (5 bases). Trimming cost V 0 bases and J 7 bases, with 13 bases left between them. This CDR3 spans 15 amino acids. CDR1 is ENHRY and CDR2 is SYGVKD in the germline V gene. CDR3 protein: CAISESGGSDQPQHF. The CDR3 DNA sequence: TGTGCCATCAGTGAGTCCGGGGGGAGTGACCAGCCCCAGCATTTT.

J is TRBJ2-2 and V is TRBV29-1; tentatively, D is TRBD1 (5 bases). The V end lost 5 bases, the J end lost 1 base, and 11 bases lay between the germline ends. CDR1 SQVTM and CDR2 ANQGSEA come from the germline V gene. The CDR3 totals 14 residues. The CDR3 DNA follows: TGCAGCGTTATAAGGGGCCTGAACACCGGGGAGCTGTTTTTT. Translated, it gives CSVIRGLNTGELFF.

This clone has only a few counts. CDR3 in DNA: TGTGCCAGCACCCCTCGGACAGGGGGCGTCACTAACTATGGCTACACCTTC. Translating it yields CASTPRTGGVTNYGYTF. V is TRBV5-8 and J is TRBJ1-2; 11 nucleotides agree with TRBD1. V lost 6 bases and J lost 0; bases outside the gene matches: 10. CDR1 is SGHTS, CDR2 YDEGEE, per germline. The CDR3 runs to 17 residues. The full variable domain, completed using reference TRBV5-8 and TRBJ1-2, is EAGVTQSPTHLIKTRGQQATLRCSPISGHTSVYWYQQALGLGLQFLLWYDEGEERNRGNFPPRFSGRQFPNYSSELNVNALELEDSALYLCASTPRTGGVTNYGYTFGSGTRLTVV.

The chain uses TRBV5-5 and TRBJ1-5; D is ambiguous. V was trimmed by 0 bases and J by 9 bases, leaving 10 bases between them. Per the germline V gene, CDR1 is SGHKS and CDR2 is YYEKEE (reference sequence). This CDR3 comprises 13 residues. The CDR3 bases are TGTGCCAGCAGCTTGGGAGCCGCGGGGCCCCAGCATTTT. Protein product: CASSLGAAGPQHF. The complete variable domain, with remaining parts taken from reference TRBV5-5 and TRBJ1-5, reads DAGVTQSPTHLIKTRGQQVTLRCSPISGHKSVSWYQQVLGQGPQFIFQYYEKEERGRGNFPDRFSARQFPNYSSELNVNALLLGDSALYLCASSLGAAGPQHFGDGTRLSIL.

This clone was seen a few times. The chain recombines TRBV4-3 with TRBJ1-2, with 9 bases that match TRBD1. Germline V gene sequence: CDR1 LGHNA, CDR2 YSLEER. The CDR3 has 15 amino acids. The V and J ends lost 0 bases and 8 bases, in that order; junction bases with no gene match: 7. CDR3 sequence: CASSQDRDRVGGYTF. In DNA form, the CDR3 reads TGCGCCAGCAGCCAAGATCGGGACAGGGTAGGGGGCTACACCTTC.

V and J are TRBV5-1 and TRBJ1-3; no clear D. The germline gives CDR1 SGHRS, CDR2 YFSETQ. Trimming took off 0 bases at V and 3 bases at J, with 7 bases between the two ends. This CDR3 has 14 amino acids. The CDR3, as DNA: TGCGCCAGCAGCTTGGAAGGGAGTGGAAACACCATATATTTT. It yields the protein CASSLEGSGNTIYF.